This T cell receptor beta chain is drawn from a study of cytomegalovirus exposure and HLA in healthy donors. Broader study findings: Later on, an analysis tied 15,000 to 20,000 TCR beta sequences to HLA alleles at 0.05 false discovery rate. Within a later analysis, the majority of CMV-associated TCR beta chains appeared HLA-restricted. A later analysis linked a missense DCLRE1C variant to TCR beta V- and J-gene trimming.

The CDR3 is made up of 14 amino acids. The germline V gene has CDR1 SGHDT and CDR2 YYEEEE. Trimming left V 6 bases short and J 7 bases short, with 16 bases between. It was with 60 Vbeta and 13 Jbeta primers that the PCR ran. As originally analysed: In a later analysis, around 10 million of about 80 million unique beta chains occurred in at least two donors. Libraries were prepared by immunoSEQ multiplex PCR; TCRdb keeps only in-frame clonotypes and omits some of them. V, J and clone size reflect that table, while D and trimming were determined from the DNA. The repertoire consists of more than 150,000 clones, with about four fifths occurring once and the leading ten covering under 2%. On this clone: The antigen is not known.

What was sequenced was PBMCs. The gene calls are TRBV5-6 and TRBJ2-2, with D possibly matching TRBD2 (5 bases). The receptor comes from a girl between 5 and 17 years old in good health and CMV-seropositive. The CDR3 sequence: CASTAGRWGGELFF. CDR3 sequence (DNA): TGTGCCAGCACCGCGGGCCGCTGGGGCGGGGAGCTGTTTTTT.